The present T cell receptor beta chain was sequenced within a study of blood T cell repertoires in COVID-19. Original processing methods: Counts of nucleated cells, estimated from reference gene primer amplification, were obtained. This table comes from immunoSEQ multiplex PCR, and its TCRdb copy is limited to in-frame clones, with some not included. V, J and clone size derive from that table, while D and trimming were established from the DNA sequence. This sample has 85,000 to 95,000 clones, with approximately 88% found just once. Trimming left V 0 bases short and J 11 bases short, with 13 bases between. Germline CDR1 reads MGHRA; CDR2 reads YSYEKL. The CDR3 runs 13 residues.

The sequenced material came from peripheral blood. V gene TRBV4-1 combines with J gene TRBJ1-1; D gene ambiguous. This sequence originates from a man in his fifties or sixties with acute or convalescent COVID-19. CDR3 coding DNA: TGCGCCAGCAGCCAAGATCAGTCTTTACCTGCTTTCTTT. Translated, it gives CASSQDQSLPAFF.